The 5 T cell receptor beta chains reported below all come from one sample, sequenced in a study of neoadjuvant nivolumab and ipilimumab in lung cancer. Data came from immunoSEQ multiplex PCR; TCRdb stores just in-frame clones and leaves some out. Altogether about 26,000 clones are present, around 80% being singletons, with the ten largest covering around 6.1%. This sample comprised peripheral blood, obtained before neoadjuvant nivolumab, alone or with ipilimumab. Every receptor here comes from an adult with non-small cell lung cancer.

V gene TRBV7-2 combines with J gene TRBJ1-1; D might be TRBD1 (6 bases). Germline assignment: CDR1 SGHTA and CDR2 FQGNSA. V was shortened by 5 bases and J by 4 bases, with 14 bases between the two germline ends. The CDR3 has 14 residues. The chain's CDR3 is CASSPEGVVTEAFF. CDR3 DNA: TGTGCCAGCAGCCCCGAGGGGGTAGTCACTGAAGCTTTCTTT.

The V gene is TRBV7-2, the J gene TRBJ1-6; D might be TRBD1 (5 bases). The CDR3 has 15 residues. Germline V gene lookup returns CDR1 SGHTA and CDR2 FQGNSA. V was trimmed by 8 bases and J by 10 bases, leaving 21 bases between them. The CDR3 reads CASVTEGTRGSPLHF. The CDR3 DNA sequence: TGTGCCAGCGTGACAGAGGGGACGCGAGGGTCACCCCTCCACTTT.

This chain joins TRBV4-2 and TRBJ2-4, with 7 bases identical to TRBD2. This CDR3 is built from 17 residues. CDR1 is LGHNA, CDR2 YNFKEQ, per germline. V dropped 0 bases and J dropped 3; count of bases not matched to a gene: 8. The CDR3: CASSQDPPSGGKNIQYF. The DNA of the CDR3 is TGTGCCAGCAGCCAAGATCCCCCTTCGGGAGGCAAAAACATTCAGTACTTC.

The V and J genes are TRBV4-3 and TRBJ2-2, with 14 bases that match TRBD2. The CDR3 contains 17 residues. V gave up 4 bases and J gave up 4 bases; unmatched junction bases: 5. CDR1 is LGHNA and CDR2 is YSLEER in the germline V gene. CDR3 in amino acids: CASSRLGLAGVTGELFF. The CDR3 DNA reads TGCGCCAGCAGCCGATTGGGACTAGCGGGAGTCACCGGGGAGCTGTTTTTT.

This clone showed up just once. The CDR3 sequence is CASSLQHGGVRETQYF. DNA for the CDR3: TGTGCCAGCAGTTTACAACACGGGGGGGTCCGGGAGACCCAGTACTTC. V usage is TRBV28 and J usage is TRBJ2-5, with 8 bases fitting TRBD2. This CDR3 spans 16 amino acids. The V segment lost 2 bases and the J segment 5 bases; nucleotides outside the gene matches: 10. Germline V gives CDR1 MDHEN, CDR2 SYDVKM. The full variable domain, completed using reference TRBV28 and TRBJ2-5, is DVKVTQSSRYLVKRTGEKVFLECVQDMDHENMFWYRQDPGLGLRLIYFSYDVKMKEKGDIPEGYSVSREKKERFSLILESASTNQTSMYLCASSLQHGGVRETQYFGPGTRLLVL.